This T cell receptor (beta chain) was observed in a study of blood T cells in healthy people across ages (dated by TCRdb to the mid-2010s). Regarding the research as a whole: Template switching captured roughly one uniquely barcoded TCR beta cDNA molecule per two T cells in model experiments. Age-related changes in TCR beta repertoire diversity were measured in the study by deep sequencing normalized with unique cDNA molecular identifiers. The donors were split into four age groups: young (average about 15 years), middle-aged (roughly 39), aged (around 67) and long-lived (approximately 89). To avoid experimental bias, donors of different ages were distributed randomly across sequencing lanes. Two additional independent replicas of 1 million unique cDNA reads from the same blood draw were analyzed for two donors (one aged 18 to 30 and one aged 80 or older).

In this sample, this clonotype turned up many times. No antigen is known for it. There are no base qualities to consult, and no much larger clone falls within one base. From the cysteine through the phenylalanine, the CDR3 covers 13 amino acids. The entry retains the CDR3 DNA only, 39 bases that are in frame from base 1. V sheds 2 bases and J sheds 5 bases, leaving 13 bases between their ends. Taken from the germline V gene (reference sequence), the CDR1 and CDR2 loops are GTSNPN and SVGIG. Broader findings and caveats from the paper: Bulk unsorted PBMC profiling prevented conclusive comparison of naive and antigen-experienced compartments. Compared with the aged group, the long-lived group had more naive CD4+ T cells, fewer expanded clones and increased TCR diversity, a pattern suggesting age selection. The percentage of naive T cells measured by flow cytometry correlated strongly with observed TCR beta diversity. Estimates of total diversity based on one million sequenced T cells were considered lower bounds and underestimates. Donor CMV infection status was unknown, potentially confounding age-related changes in expanded clonotypes. Observed TCR beta diversity per million T cells fell roughly linearly with age, and a significant reduction was already apparent by age roughly 40.

The approximately 39 donors, aged roughly 6 to 100 years, were systemically healthy Caucasian individuals from Russia. Each donor gave about 9.7 milliliters of peripheral blood, drawn into EDTA-treated Vacutainer tubes. Ficoll-Paque density-gradient centrifugation was used to isolate PBMCs, with at least 6.5 million per sample. Total RNA was extracted from PBMCs with Trizol reagent, with at least 6 micrograms obtained per sample. For every donor, flow cytometry on a PBMC aliquot measured the percentage of naive CD45RAhigh/CD27high T cells. Libraries were constructed by 5' RACE. This sample was sequenced with an Illumina HiSeq 2500. The second PCR ran for roughly 6 to 11 cycles and used a J-beta primer mix along with a sample-barcoded 5' primer. Each TCR beta cDNA molecule received a unique molecular identifier from a template-switch 5' adaptor carrying 12 random nucleotides. Each sample yielded at least 3 million CDR3-containing paired-end reads. All of the RNA was converted into first-strand cDNA using the Mint cDNA synthesis kit, with a TRBC-specific oligonucleotide serving as the primer. After uracil-DNA glycosylase treatment, a first 18-cycle PCR used universal primers M1SS and BC2_uni_R on all cDNA. For the original study's pipeline: Normalization of each sample was performed by random selection of 1 million high-quality reads, each carrying a distinct molecular identifier. Reads sharing molecular identifiers were discarded rather than binned into consensus sequences. CDR3 identification, clonotype clustering and error correction used MiTCR with a Q25 quality threshold and the strictest error-elimination algorithm. A nonparametric unseen species model with Euler transformation was used to estimate lower-bound total TCR beta diversity. Clones were called with MiXCR by TCRdb after fastp trimmed the public reads at Q25, and only in-frame beta chains were retained. Rows merge per CDR3 protein into single entries with the most common DNA and genes. In this record, the V and J calls reflect TCRdb's handling and not the investigators' own analysis. The sample table records about 650,000 distinct CDR3 sequences; roughly 30% of these occur just once. In total, the top ten clones hold just over 15% of the sample.

The source material was blood. This chain joins TRBV30 to TRBJ2-7, with a weak D call of TRBD2 (6 bases match). The TCR was taken from a woman at least 80 years old in good health. Donor details come from another sample of the same person, matched by shared clones. The bases are TGTGCCTGGAGTCGGGGGACTGAGCACGAGCAGTACTTC. The resulting protein is CAWSRGTEHEQYF.